One sample yielded the 12 T cell receptor beta chains listed below, sequenced in a study of CD8+ T cells in alopecia areata. The authors extracted RNA and reverse transcribed it into cDNA as the sequencing template. Sequencing used immunoSEQ multiplex PCR; TCRdb keeps in-frame clones, though not all of them. Among approximately 170,000 clones listed, 55% to 75% were seen once. The treatment was: oral pan-JAK inhibitor, 5-10 mg twice daily. The material was CD4+ T cells sorted from blood, obtained at week 24, from a patient treated with tofacitinib. These receptors came from a human donor with alopecia areata.

The chain is built from TRBV30 and TRBJ2-3; TRBD1 matches 8 bases. With V trimmed by 8 bases and J by 1 base, 11 bases remained unmatched. CDR1 is GTSNPN and CDR2 is SVGIG in the germline V gene (reference sequence). CDR3 length: 15 residues. The CDR3 loop reads CAGKTGGRGTDTQYF. The CDR3 nucleotides read TGTGCCGGCAAAACAGGGGGTCGCGGCACAGATACGCAGTATTTT.

This clone showed up just once. The chain recombines TRBV2 with TRBJ2-2; 9 positions match TRBD2. The germline V gene encodes CDR1 SNHLY and CDR2 FYNNEI. The CDR3 is made up of 14 amino acids. With 7 bases clipped from V and 2 bases from J, the junction kept 2 bases outside the gene matches. The CDR3 bases are TGTGCCAGCATCCTAGCGGGAAACACCGGGGAGCTGTTTTTT. Translation: CASILAGNTGELFF. The full variable domain, in which reference TRBV2 and TRBJ2-2 provide the parts outside the CDR3, is EPEVTQTPSHQVTQMGQEVILRCVPISNHLYFYWYRQILGQKVEFLVSFYNNEISEKSEIFDDQFSVERPDGSNFTLKIRSTKLEDSAMYFCASILAGNTGELFFGEGSRLTVL.

This clone was seen a few times. This chain joins TRBV5-6 and TRBJ2-3; D remains ambiguous. V was pared by 0 bases and J by 0 bases, with 8 bases between. CDR1 is SGHDT and CDR2 is YYEEEE in the germline V gene. This CDR3 is built from 15 residues. In nucleotides, the CDR3 is TGTGCCAGCAGCTTGGACGCCTATAGCACAGATACGCAGTATTTT. It codes for CASSLDAYSTDTQYF.

The V gene is TRBV5-1, the J gene TRBJ2-3, with D tentatively TRBD2 (5 bases). Trimming left V 4 bases short and J 2 bases short, with 14 bases between. CDR3 length: 15 residues. From germline, CDR1 is SGHRS and CDR2 YFSETQ. The chain's CDR3 is CASSHVSAPTDTQYF. Here the CDR3 DNA reads TGCGCCAGCAGCCACGTTAGCGCGCCCACAGATACGCAGTATTTT.

This clone showed up just once. The chain employs TRBV4-1 and TRBJ2-7, with D hard to call. V was clipped by 1 base and J by 3 bases, with 16 bases between them. This CDR3 has 16 amino acids. CDR1 and CDR2 (germline): MGHRA, YSYEKL. CDR3 sequence reads: CASSQVLRDLGYEQYF. DNA of the CDR3: TGCGCCAGCAGCCAAGTTTTAAGGGATTTGGGCTACGAGCAGTACTTC.

The CDR3 DNA reads TGTGCCAGTAACCCGACAGGGGGACTAGAGACCCAGTACTTC. Amino acid sequence: CASNPTGGLETQYF. The chain combines TRBV25-1 with TRBJ2-5, with 9 bases matching TRBD1. This CDR3 is built from 14 residues. CDR1 and CDR2 (germline): MGHDK, SYGVNS. The ends lost 9 bases at V and 4 bases at J; junction bases unmatched: 9.

The chain links TRBV4-2 to TRBJ1-2, with 8 positions matching TRBD1. After removal of 4 bases from V and 3 bases from J, the junction contained 7 bases not matched to a gene. This CDR3 is 15 amino acids long. Germline V gene lookup returns CDR1 LGHNA and CDR2 YNFKEQ. As DNA, the CDR3 is TGTGCCAGCAGCCGCCGGCAGACAGGGGACTATGGCTACACCTTC. Residues: CASSRRQTGDYGYTF.

The V call is TRBV5-1, the J call TRBJ2-1, with unresolved D. Germline V lookup: CDR1 SGHRS, CDR2 YFSETQ. The CDR3 runs 16 residues. V was pared by 1 base and J by 1 base, with 12 bases between. The CDR3 DNA follows: TGCGCCAGCAGCTTGTTGGGTACTCCTTCCTACAATGAGCAGTTCTTC. Translation: CASSLLGTPSYNEQFF. Supplemented by reference TRBV5-1 and TRBJ2-1, the full variable domain reads KAGVTQTPRYLIKTRGQQVTLSCSPISGHRSVSWYQQTPGQGLQFLFEYFSETQRNKGNFPGRFSGRQFSNSRSEMNVSTLELGDSALYLCASSLLGTPSYNEQFFGPGTRLTVL.

The J gene is TRBJ1-4, the V gene TRBV13; no reliable D call. Germline CDR1 and CDR2: PRHDT and FYEKMQ (reference sequence). The V end was cut by 4 bases, the J end by 7 bases, with 13 bases between. This CDR3 has 14 amino acids. The CDR3 spells CASSSPRRSEKLFF. The CDR3 DNA follows: TGTGCCAGCAGCTCCCCCCGACGGAGTGAAAAACTGTTTTTT.

A few counts support this clone. This rearrangement joins TRBV11-2 to TRBJ1-2; the match to TRBD1 covers 7 bases. This CDR3 contains 14 residues. Per the germline V gene, CDR1 is SGHAT and CDR2 is FQNNGV. Germline trimming cut 2 bases from V and 8 bases from J; bases unmatched to any gene: 8. The CDR3 loop reads CASSLSRDRGGYTF. The DNA for the CDR3 is TGTGCCAGCAGCTTAAGCCGGGACAGAGGAGGCTACACCTTC.

The chain combines TRBV11-2 with TRBJ2-1; D remains ambiguous. Germline V gene sequence: CDR1 SGHAT, CDR2 FQNNGV. The CDR3 runs 13 residues. V was shortened by 2 bases and J by 7 bases, with 9 bases between the two germline ends. DNA of the CDR3: TGTGCCAGCAGCTTAAACAGACAAAATGAGCAGTTCTTC. This codes for CASSLNRQNEQFF.

This clone was recorded a few times. This chain links TRBV2 with TRBJ2-1; 8 bases align to TRBD1. Per the germline V gene, CDR1 is SNHLY and CDR2 is FYNNEI. Trimming at V came to 3 bases and at J to 11 bases, leaving 12 bases not matched to a gene. This CDR3 region has 15 residues. This CDR3 is CASSDSTGAGRKQFF. The CDR3 region has the DNA TGTGCCAGCAGTGATTCGACAGGGGCTGGGAGGAAGCAGTTCTTC.